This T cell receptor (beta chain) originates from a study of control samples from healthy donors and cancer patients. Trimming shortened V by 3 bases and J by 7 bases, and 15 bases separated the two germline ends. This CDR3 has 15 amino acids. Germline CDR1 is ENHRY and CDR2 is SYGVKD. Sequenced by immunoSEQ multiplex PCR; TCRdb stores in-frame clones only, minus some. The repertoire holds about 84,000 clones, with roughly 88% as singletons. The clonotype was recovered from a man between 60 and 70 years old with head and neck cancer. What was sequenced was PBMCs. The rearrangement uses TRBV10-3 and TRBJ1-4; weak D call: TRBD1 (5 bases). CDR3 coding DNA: TGTGCCATCAGTGACGTAAGGGGTCATAGTGAAAAACTGTTTTTT. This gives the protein CAISDVRGHSEKLFF.